This T cell receptor (beta chain) was sequenced during a study of blood T cell repertoires in COVID-19. Overall study: The study drew acute and convalescent COVID-19 samples from the United States, Italy and Spain. Nucleic acid was either cDNA or gDNA, and it came from T cells, B-cell-depleted T cells, or PBMCs.

Germline-derived CDR1 and CDR2 are MNHEY and SMNVEV (reference sequence). V lost 7 bases and J 4 bases, leaving 19 bases between the germline ends. The CDR3 runs 15 residues. Sequencing used immunoSEQ multiplex PCR; TCRdb keeps in-frame clones, though not all of them. This table has hundreds of thousands of clones, 90% appearing once. One Seattle source followed patients from active infection through their disease course. Sequencing used peripheral blood. The rearrangement joins TRBV27 to TRBJ1-2; possibly TRBD1 for D (5 bases). This clonotype originated in a middle-aged woman with COVID-19, enrolled during active disease. The CDR3: CASTHYGGHSYGYTF. The CDR3 nucleotides are TGTGCCAGCACCCATTACGGGGGTCATTCCTATGGCTACACCTTC.